These 8 T cell receptor beta chains came from one sample sequenced in a study of shared clonotypes between healthy human individuals. CD45RO-negative, CCR7-positively selected cells formed the naive CD8 fraction, excluding terminally differentiated effector memory CD45RA+ cells. TCRdb's table, derived via immunoSEQ multiplex PCR, lists solely in-frame clones and lacks some. This table has some 2 million clones, roughly 94% appearing once. What was sequenced was naive CD8+ T cells sorted from blood. The receptors were gathered from a man between 18 and 29 years old in good health.

The V gene is TRBV27, the J gene TRBJ2-7; 11 positions match TRBD2. The CDR3 runs to 18 residues. From germline, CDR1 is MNHEY and CDR2 SMNVEV (reference sequence). V dropped 0 bases and J dropped 3; count of bases not matched to a gene: 10. CDR3 in DNA: TGTGCCAGCAGTTTATCGATCCTAGCGGGAGGATCTTTCTACGAGCAGTACTTC. It encodes CASSLSILAGGSFYEQYF.

A word on this clone: The junction and the germline gene differ at one end; a read error may be behind it. The chain is built from TRBV19 and TRBJ1-6; the D is unclear. Germline V gives CDR1 LNHDA, CDR2 SQIVND (reference sequence). The CDR3 is made up of 15 amino acids. CDR3 in amino acids: CASSIGASYDSPLHF. CDR3 coding DNA: TGTGCCAGTAGTATAGGGGCCTCCTATGATTCACCCCTCCACTTT.

The chain combines TRBV7-9 with TRBJ2-1; 13 bases are shared with TRBD2. The junction had 12 bases not matched to a gene; V was cut back by 5 bases and J by 8 bases. The CDR3 spans 17 residues. Germline lookup yields CDR1 SEHNR and CDR2 FQNEAQ (reference sequence). The DNA for the CDR3 is TGTGCCAGCAGCACAACGAGGACTAGCGGGAGTTACTATGAGCAGTTCTTC. It specifies CASSTTRTSGSYYEQFF.

This chain uses TRBV9 with TRBJ1-1, with D tentatively TRBD1 (6 bases). The CDR3 length is 12 residues. Germline values: CDR1 SGDLS, CDR2 YYNGEE. V was clipped by 0 bases and J by 11 bases, with 11 bases between them. CDR3 protein: CASSVEGGMAFF. The CDR3 DNA sequence: TGTGCCAGCAGCGTAGAGGGGGGGATGGCTTTCTTT.

Concerning this clone itself: This same CDR3 is encoded by further DNA sequences in the sample. The chain employs TRBV30 and TRBJ1-5; 7 positions agree with TRBD1. This CDR3 is built from 14 residues. V lost 0 bases to trimming and J lost 7 bases; unmatched junction nucleotides: 6. The V gene's germline CDR1 is GTSNPN and CDR2 SVGIG (reference sequence). DNA for the CDR3: TGTGCCTGGAGTGTCGGGCAGGGGGGGCAGCCCCAGCATTTT. This codes for CAWSVGQGGQPQHF.

On this clone: One end of the junction is discordant with germline, which a read error may explain. This rearrangement joins TRBV7-7 to TRBJ1-3; no definite D call. The CDR3 sequence is 15 residues long. CDR1 and CDR2 from the germline V gene are SSHAT and FNYEAQ (reference sequence). The CDR3: CASSLDASAGNTIYF. The DNA of the CDR3 is TGTGCTAGCAGCTTAGACGCGTCGGCTGGAAACACCATATATTTT.

This clone is a singleton in its sample. In nucleotides, the CDR3 is TGTGCCAGGAAAGAGCGGGGGGACTTCTACGAGCAGTACTTC. Translation gives CARKERGDFYEQYF. The chain recombines TRBV6-5 with TRBJ2-7; TRBD2 aligns across 9 bases. Looked up from germline, CDR1 is MNHEY and CDR2 is SVGAGI. This CDR3 contains 14 residues. V gave up 9 bases and J gave up 3 bases; unmatched junction bases: 9.

This chain links TRBV5-1 with TRBJ2-1; no clear D. Germline loops: CDR1 SGHRS, CDR2 YFSETQ. V gave up 4 bases and J gave up 1 base, with 12 bases separating them. CDR3 size: 15 residues. DNA for the CDR3: TGCGCCAGCAGCCCACGGTCGGTATCCTACAATGAGCAGTTCTTC. The encoded protein is CASSPRSVSYNEQFF.